The 19 T cell receptor beta chains below all came from one sample that was sequenced in a study of graft-versus-host responses after intestinal transplantation. Responders that carried the CFSE label, approximately 200,000 of them, were plated with approximately 200,000 irradiated, violet-dye-labeled stimulator cells. Sequenced by immunoSEQ multiplex PCR; TCRdb stores in-frame clones only, minus some. The sample has tens of thousands of clones, 33% seen once; the top ten hold 7.5% to 10%. The input for sequencing was alloreactive CD8+ T cells from a mixed lymphocyte reaction culture, taken before intestinal transplant. Subset meaning: CFSE-low proliferating T cells sorted from roughly 6-day pre-transplant mixed lymphocyte reaction (GvH or HvG direction). The receptors here all came from a human patient who received an intestinal transplant.

V and J are TRBV4-1 and TRBJ1-1; no definite D call. The germline CDR1 and CDR2 sequences are MGHRA and YSYEKL. V lost 0 bases, J lost 1 base, and 9 bases lay in between. The CDR3 extends over 15 amino acids. The CDR3 nucleotides read TGCGCCAGCAGCCAAGAGTGGGCGGCGAACACTGAAGCTTTCTTT. Translation gives CASSQEWAANTEAFF.

This sequence joins TRBV10-2 and TRBJ2-3, with TRBD2 matching over 9 bases. With 7 bases clipped from V and 2 bases from J, the junction kept 10 bases outside the gene matches. The CDR3 sequence is 16 residues long. Per the germline V gene, CDR1 is WSHSY and CDR2 is SAAADI. CDR3 nucleotide sequence: TGCGCCAGCAATCTGGGGGGACTAGCAATCACAGATACGCAGTATTTT. Translation gives CASNLGGLAITDTQYF.

V is TRBV14 and J is TRBJ1-2, with no clear D. CDR1 and CDR2 from the germline V gene are SGHDN and FVKESK. This CDR3 region has 18 residues. V was pared by 3 bases and J by 4 bases, with 24 bases between. Here the CDR3 reads CASSHTRLAPWTTYGYTF. DNA for the CDR3: TGTGCCAGCAGCCATACCCGATTGGCCCCCTGGACGACCTATGGCTACACCTTC.

This chain links TRBV5-4 with TRBJ2-7; 8 nucleotides align to TRBD1. V was pared by 0 bases and J by 2 bases, with 1 base of the junction left unmatched. Germline V gives CDR1 SGHNT, CDR2 YYREEE (reference sequence). CDR3 length equals 14 residues. In nucleotides, the CDR3 is TGTGCCAGCAGCTTGGGGGGACAGGCCTACGAGCAGTACTTC. Encoded protein: CASSLGGQAYEQYF. Drawing the rest from reference TRBV5-4 and TRBJ2-7, the complete variable domain is ETGVTQSPTHLIKTRGQQVTLRCSSQSGHNTVSWYQQALGQGPQFIFQYYREEENGRGNFPPRFSGLQFPNYSSELNVNALELDDSALYLCASSLGGQAYEQYFGPGTRLTVT.

The table lists this clone with a count of one. Germline and junction disagree at one end, which may indicate a read error. This chain links TRBV19 with TRBJ2-3; the D gene is possibly TRBD2 (5 bases). This CDR3 spans 12 amino acids. Per germline, CDR1 LNHDA and CDR2 SQIVND (reference sequence). The CDR3 region is CAGSIGGDTQYF. The CDR3 DNA follows: TGTGCCGGTAGTATAGGAGGAGATACGCAGTATTTT.

The V gene is TRBV27, the J gene TRBJ1-2; no clear D. The CDR3 spans 13 residues. The germline CDR1 and CDR2 sequences are MNHEY and SMNVEV (reference sequence). Between the trimmed V and J ends, which lost 5 bases and 2 bases, there was a span of 9 bases. In nucleotides, the CDR3 is TGTGCCAGCAGTCTTACAGCGAACTATGGCTACACCTTC. This translates into CASSLTANYGYTF.

This clone appeared a few times. The CDR3 sequence is CAWGQGDDYEQYF. CDR3 coding DNA: TGTGCCTGGGGACAGGGGGATGACTACGAGCAGTACTTC. This chain links TRBV30 with TRBJ2-7; 10 nucleotides match TRBD1. J gave up 3 bases and V 5 bases, and 4 bases lay outside the gene matches. The CDR3 is 13 residues long. Germline CDR1 and CDR2: GTSNPN and SVGIG (reference sequence).

This clone came up a few times. The V gene is TRBV7-7, the J gene TRBJ2-1; no clear D. V was pared by 5 bases and J by 0 bases, with 11 bases between. Germline lookup yields CDR1 SSHAT and CDR2 FNYEAQ (reference sequence). The CDR3 is made up of 15 amino acids. CDR3 amino acids: CASSPDPGSYNEQFF. The CDR3 region has the DNA TGTGCCAGCAGCCCCGATCCCGGCTCCTACAATGAGCAGTTCTTC.

This chain joins TRBV6-1 and TRBJ1-2, with D hard to call. V dropped 8 bases and J dropped 3 bases, with 16 bases sitting between them. The CDR3 has 14 amino acids. CDR1 is MNHNS and CDR2 is SASEGT in the germline V gene. The CDR3 loop is CASGVEGSYYGYTF. The CDR3 DNA sequence: TGTGCCAGCGGAGTGGAAGGGAGTTACTATGGCTACACCTTC.

The genes are TRBV6-1 and TRBJ2-3, with D possibly being TRBD2 (5 bases). Germline loops: CDR1 MNHNS, CDR2 SASEGT. This CDR3 contains 11 residues. V lost 5 bases, J lost 10 bases, and 10 bases lay in between. CDR3 nucleotides: TGTGCCAGCAGTTACGCGGGTTCGCAGTATTTT. Protein: CASSYAGSQYF.

By frequency in the sample, this clone is medium-sized. J is TRBJ2-1 and V is TRBV4-1; the match to TRBD1 covers 10 bases. J was trimmed by 9 bases and V by 1 base; bases with no gene match: 6. Germline V CDR1 and CDR2: MGHRA, YSYEKL. There are 15 residues in the CDR3. The DNA for the CDR3 is TGCGCCAGCAGCCAAGGACAGGGGGCATTTGGTGAGCAGTTCTTC. Encoded protein: CASSQGQGAFGEQFF.

There are a few counts of this clone. V usage is TRBV28 and J usage is TRBJ2-2; D gene ambiguous. The CDR3 has 12 residues. Germline V gene data show CDR1 as MDHEN and CDR2 as SYDVKM. Trimming shortened V by 2 bases and J by 6 bases, and 4 bases separated the two germline ends. CDR3 nucleotide sequence: TGTGCCAGCAGTTTAGGGGCCGGGGAGCTGTTTTTT. It codes for CASSLGAGELFF.

This chain joins TRBV5-1 and TRBJ2-5; no definite D call. Germline CDR1 is SGHRS and CDR2 is YFSETQ. V dropped 0 bases and J dropped 4 bases, with 13 bases sitting between them. The CDR3 extends over 15 amino acids. The CDR3 spells CASSLVRFLGETQYF. CDR3 DNA sequence: TGCGCCAGCAGCTTGGTAAGGTTTCTGGGAGAGACCCAGTACTTC.

This chain connects TRBV7-6 to TRBJ2-1, with TRBD2 identical over 10 bases. Germline CDR1 SGHVS, CDR2 FNYEAQ. The CDR3 is 16 residues long. J gave up 5 bases and V 5 bases, and 9 bases lay outside the gene matches. This chain's CDR3 is CASSLLTSGRHNEQFF. DNA of the CDR3: TGTGCCAGCAGCCTGTTGACTAGCGGGCGACACAATGAGCAGTTCTTC.

The CDR3 protein is CASGLETGLLSSYNSPLHF. CDR3 bases: TGTGCTAGTGGTTTGGAAACGGGACTCCTGAGCTCCTATAATTCACCCCTCCACTTT. The rearrangement joins TRBV12-5 to TRBJ1-6; TRBD1 might be the D (5 bases). This CDR3 spans 19 amino acids. Trimming stripped 1 base from V and 0 bases from J, with 16 bases between. The V gene's germline CDR1 is LGHNT and CDR2 FRNRAP. Together with reference TRBV12-5 and TRBJ1-6, the CDR3 gives the full variable domain: DARVTQTPRHKVTEMGQEVTMRCQPILGHNTVFWYRQTMMQGLELLAYFRNRAPLDDSGMPKDRFSAEMPDATLATLKIQPSEPRDSAVYFCASGLETGLLSSYNSPLHFGNGTRLTVT.

The chain uses TRBV12-2 and TRBJ2-1; the table's D call, TRBD2, has no DNA check behind it. TRBV12-2 corresponds to a pseudogene. This CDR3 comprises 16 residues. This chain's CDR3 is CASRLAWEGPRNEQFF. Here the CDR3 DNA reads TGTGCAAGTCGCTTAGCGTGGGAGGGGCCTAGAAATGAGCAGTTCTTC.

This clone was picked up many times. This chain uses TRBV6-5 with TRBJ2-1; 8 bases fit TRBD2. Germline V gives CDR1 MNHEY, CDR2 SVGAGI. CDR3 length: 15 amino acids. V trimming: 2 bases; J trimming: 5 bases; junction bases outside the gene matches: 5. The CDR3 protein is CASSYGSGNHNEQFF. In DNA form, the CDR3 reads TGTGCCAGCAGTTACGGTAGCGGGAACCACAATGAGCAGTTCTTC.

This chain joins TRBV13 and TRBJ1-4; tentatively, D is TRBD1 (6 bases). The CDR3 sequence is 14 residues long. CDR1 PRHDT and CDR2 FYEKMQ come from the germline V gene (reference sequence). Trimming shortened V by 5 bases and J by 7 bases, and 14 bases separated the two germline ends. The CDR3 coding sequence is TGTGCCAGCAGCCCGAGAGGGGGGCCTGAAAAACTGTTTTTT. Residues: CASSPRGGPEKLFF.

The chain couples TRBV5-3 to TRBJ1-2; 8 bases line up with TRBD1. TRBV5-3 is recorded as an ORF, its role being uncertain. Trimming cost V 8 bases and J 4 bases; bases outside gene matches: 7. This CDR3 region has 13 residues. The CDR3 region is CASSGGTGYGYTF. The CDR3 DNA sequence: TGTGCCAGCAGCGGCGGGACAGGCTATGGCTACACCTTC.